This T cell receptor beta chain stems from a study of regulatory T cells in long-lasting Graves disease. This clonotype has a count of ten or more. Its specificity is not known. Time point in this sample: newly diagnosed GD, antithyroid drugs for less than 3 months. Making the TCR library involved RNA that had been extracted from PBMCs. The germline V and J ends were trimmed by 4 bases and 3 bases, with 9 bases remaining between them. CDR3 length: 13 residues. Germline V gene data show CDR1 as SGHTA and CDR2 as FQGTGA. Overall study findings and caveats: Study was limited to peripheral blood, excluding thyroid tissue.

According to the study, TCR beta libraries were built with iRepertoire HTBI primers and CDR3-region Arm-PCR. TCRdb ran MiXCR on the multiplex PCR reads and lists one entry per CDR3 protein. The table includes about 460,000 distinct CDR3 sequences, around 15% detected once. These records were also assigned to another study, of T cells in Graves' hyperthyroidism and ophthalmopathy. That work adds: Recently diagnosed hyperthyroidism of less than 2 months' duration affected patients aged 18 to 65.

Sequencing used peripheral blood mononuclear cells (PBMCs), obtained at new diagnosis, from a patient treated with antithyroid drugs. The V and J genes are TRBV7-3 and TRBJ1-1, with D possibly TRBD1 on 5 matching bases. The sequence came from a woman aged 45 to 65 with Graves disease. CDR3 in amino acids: CASSSQGDTEAFF. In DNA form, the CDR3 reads TGTGCCAGCAGCTCCCAGGGTGACACTGAAGCTTTCTTT.